Only a few counts were recorded for the clone carrying this TCR beta chain. The junction had 3 bases not matched to a gene; V was cut back by 4 bases and J by 10 bases. The CDR3 is 12 residues long. The germline gives CDR1 SGHRS, CDR2 YFSETQ. Original processing methods: How many nucleated cells were present was estimated from reference gene primer amplification. Produced via immunoSEQ multiplex PCR; TCRdb's table is partial and in-frame only. Clone size and the V and J calls come from that table; the DNA yielded D and trimming. The sample includes about 120,000 clones, 81% of them seen just once. This record belongs to a study of blood T cell repertoires in COVID-19.

The chain recombines TRBV5-1 with TRBJ2-1; 9 nucleotides align to TRBD2. The clonotype originates from a man aged 25-45 years with COVID-19, enrolled during active disease. Sample: peripheral blood. The CDR3 spells CASSPGLAEQFF. The DNA for the CDR3 is TGCGCCAGCAGCCCTGGACTAGCGGAGCAGTTCTTC.